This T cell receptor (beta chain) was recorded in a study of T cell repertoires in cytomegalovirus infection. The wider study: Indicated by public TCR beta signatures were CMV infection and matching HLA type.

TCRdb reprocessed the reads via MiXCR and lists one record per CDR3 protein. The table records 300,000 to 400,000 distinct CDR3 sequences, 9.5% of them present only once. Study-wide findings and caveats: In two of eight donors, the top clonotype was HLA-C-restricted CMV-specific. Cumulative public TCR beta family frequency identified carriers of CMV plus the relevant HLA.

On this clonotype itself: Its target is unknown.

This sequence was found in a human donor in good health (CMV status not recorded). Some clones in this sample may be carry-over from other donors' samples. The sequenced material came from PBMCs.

The CDR3 DNA follows: TGTGCCAGCAGCTTACTCCCTTACAGGGGGCGAACCTACGAGCAGTACTTC. The encoded protein is CASSLLPYRGRTYEQYF. This chain connects TRBV7-2 to TRBJ2-7; 9 bases align to TRBD1. The CDR3 runs 17 residues. Losses at the gene ends were 2 bases for V and 2 bases for J; bases not matched to a gene: 10. Per germline, CDR1 SGHTA and CDR2 FQGNSA.